This entry lists 9 T cell receptor beta chains sequenced from one sample in a study of graft-versus-host responses after intestinal transplantation. Clones were read by immunoSEQ multiplex PCR, and TCRdb kept only the in-frame ones, dropping some. The table records 6,000 to 9,500 clones, around two thirds of them present only once. Investigators treated the graft tissue so that it released intraepithelial and lamina propria lymphocytes. The source material was ileum tissue, sampled around 33 weeks after intestinal transplantation. The receptors originated from a human patient who received an intestinal transplant, so some T cells may come from the graft donor.

The J gene is TRBJ1-2, the V gene TRBV5-6; a weak D match, TRBD1 (5 bases). With 0 bases removed from V and 4 bases from J, the gap between germline ends came to 19 bases. The CDR3 spans 17 residues. Germline V gene lookup returns CDR1 SGHDT and CDR2 YYEEEE. The CDR3 region is CASSLGRSGTLPYGYTF. The CDR3 DNA reads TGTGCCAGCAGCTTGGGCCGCTCAGGGACTCTTCCCTATGGCTACACCTTC.

The V gene is TRBV5-4, the J gene TRBJ2-3; D uncertain. The CDR3 consists of 12 residues. Germline V gives CDR1 SGHNT, CDR2 YYREEE (reference sequence). V lost 1 base to trimming and J lost 10 bases, with 10 bases between them. For the CDR3, the DNA is TGTGCCAGCAGCTTGATGGGGATGGCGCAGTATTTT. Amino acid sequence: CASSLMGMAQYF.

The gene calls are TRBV29-1 and TRBJ1-3; 8 nucleotides match TRBD1. CDR3 size: 14 residues. J gave up 4 bases and V 7 bases, and 9 bases lay outside the gene matches. Per germline, CDR1 SQVTM and CDR2 ANQGSEA. CDR3: CSAQQQGGGNTIYF. In DNA form, the CDR3 reads TGCAGCGCCCAACAACAGGGGGGCGGAAACACCATATATTTT.

The rearrangement uses TRBV7-9 and TRBJ1-3; 7 nucleotides align to TRBD1. The germline CDR1 and CDR2 sequences are SEHNR and FQNEAQ (reference sequence). The CDR3 runs to 14 residues. Trimming at V came to 7 bases and at J to 7 bases, leaving 10 bases not matched to a gene. This CDR3 is CASKRQGGSNTIYF. In nucleotides, the CDR3 is TGTGCCAGCAAGAGACAGGGTGGGAGTAACACCATATATTTT.

The chain uses TRBV7-3 and TRBJ2-7, with 9 bases fitting TRBD1. This CDR3 region has 15 residues. The ends lost 5 bases at V and 0 bases at J; junction bases unmatched: 5. CDR1 SGHTA and CDR2 FQGTGA come from the germline V gene. Here the CDR3 reads CASSLGQGNSYEQYV. DNA of the CDR3: TGTGCCAGCAGCCTAGGACAGGGGAACTCCTACGAGCAGTACGTC.

This chain connects TRBV7-6 to TRBJ1-6; 9 bases map to TRBD1. Germline V CDR1 and CDR2: SGHVS, FNYEAQ. This CDR3 spans 14 amino acids. V shed 5 bases, J shed 7 bases, and the junction held 3 bases outside the gene matches. The chain's CDR3 is CASSKTGGNSPLHF. The CDR3 DNA reads TGTGCCAGCAGCAAGACAGGGGGGAATTCACCCCTCCACTTT.

J is TRBJ2-3 and V is TRBV4-2; 12 bases map to TRBD2. V lost 3 bases and J lost 2; bases outside the gene matches: 6. The germline CDR1 and CDR2 sequences are LGHNA and YNFKEQ. The CDR3 contains 17 residues. The CDR3 nucleotides are TGTGCCAGCAGCCAGGAGGGACTAGCGGGTATCACAGATACGCAGTATTTT. Translating gives CASSQEGLAGITDTQYF.

The rearrangement uses TRBV13 and TRBJ2-7; 12 bases are a match to TRBD2. The junction had 6 bases not matched to a gene; V was cut back by 6 bases and J by 6 bases. Per germline, CDR1 PRHDT and CDR2 FYEKMQ (reference sequence). The CDR3 consists of 14 residues. The CDR3 nucleotides read TGTGCCAGCAGGGAACTAGCGGGGGGCGGCGAGCAGTACGTC. It codes for CASRELAGGGEQYV.

The V gene is TRBV29-1, the J gene TRBJ2-5; D unclear. Germline V lookup: CDR1 SQVTM, CDR2 ANQGSEA. V was cut by 2 bases and J by 5 bases, with 12 bases left in between. CDR3 length: 13 amino acids. CDR3 protein: CSVEFPVEETQYF. Written as DNA, the CDR3 is TGCAGCGTTGAATTTCCAGTGGAGGAGACCCAGTACTTC.